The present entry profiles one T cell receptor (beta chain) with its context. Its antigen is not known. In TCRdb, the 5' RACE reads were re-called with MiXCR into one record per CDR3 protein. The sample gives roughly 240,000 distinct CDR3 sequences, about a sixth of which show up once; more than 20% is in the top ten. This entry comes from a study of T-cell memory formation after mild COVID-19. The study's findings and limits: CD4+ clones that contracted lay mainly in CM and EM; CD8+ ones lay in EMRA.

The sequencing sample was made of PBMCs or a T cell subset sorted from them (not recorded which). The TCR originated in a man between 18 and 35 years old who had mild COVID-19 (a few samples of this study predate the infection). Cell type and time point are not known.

The CDR3 DNA follows: TGTGCCAGCAGCAGGGGGTTTCAAGAGACCCAGTACTTC. Protein sequence: CASSRGFQETQYF. The chain couples TRBV11-2 to TRBJ2-5, with D possibly being TRBD1 (6 bases). V was cut by 5 bases and J by 2 bases, with 9 bases left in between. Germline-derived CDR1 and CDR2 are SGHAT and FQNNGV. The CDR3 runs to 13 residues.